Presented here are 22 T cell receptor beta chains from one specimen sequenced in a study of blood T cell repertoires in COVID-19. Generated by immunoSEQ multiplex PCR, the TCRdb table keeps only in-frame clones and is missing some. In the table there are 200,000 to 250,000 clones, around four fifths of which are singletons. The sample was peripheral blood. The receptors stem from a woman between 70 and 85 years old with COVID-19, enrolled during active disease.

The chain uses TRBV27 and TRBJ1-2, with a possible D match to TRBD1 (5 bases). The CDR3 has 14 residues. Looked up from germline, CDR1 is MNHEY and CDR2 is SMNVEV (reference sequence). V shed 6 bases and J shed 8 bases, with 19 bases lying between them. In DNA, the CDR3 is TGTGCCAGCAGCTCTATAGGGGCTGGCGGCGGCTACACCTTC. Amino acids: CASSSIGAGGGYTF.

The chain joins TRBV6-7 to TRBJ1-1; 7 bases line up with TRBD1. TRBV6-7 is marked as an open reading frame, function uncertain. The V and J ends lost 2 bases and 6 bases, in that order; junction bases with no gene match: 12. The CDR3 loop spans 16 amino acids. CDR3 DNA: TGTGCCAGCAGTTACCTGGAAAGGACAGGAAGAGCTGAAGCTTTCTTT. As protein: CASSYLERTGRAEAFF.

The chain combines TRBV7-6 with TRBJ1-3; no reliable D call. This CDR3 region has 16 residues. Germline lookup yields CDR1 SGHVS and CDR2 FNYEAQ. Trimming removed 1 base from V and 0 bases from J, with 10 bases in between. CDR3 sequence reads: CASSLGLTFSGNTIYF. DNA for the CDR3: TGTGCCAGCAGCTTAGGGTTGACATTCTCTGGAAACACCATATATTTT.

This clone occurred many times. This chain connects TRBV5-6 to TRBJ2-5, with 11 nucleotides matching TRBD2. The J segment lost 3 bases and the V segment lost 4 bases, leaving 8 bases of the junction unmatched. This CDR3 has 16 residues. The germline gives CDR1 SGHDT, CDR2 YYEEEE. The CDR3 here is CASSARQTSGEETQYF. CDR3 DNA: TGTGCCAGCAGCGCACGACAGACTAGCGGGGAAGAGACCCAGTACTTC. Looking up the rest from reference TRBV5-6 and TRBJ2-5 gives the full variable domain: DAGVTQSPTHLIKTRGQQVTLRCSPKSGHDTVSWYQQALGQGPQFIFQYYEEEERQRGNFPDRFSGHQFPNYSSELNVNALLLGDSALYLCASSARQTSGEETQYFGPGTRLLVL.

The V gene is TRBV7-6, the J gene TRBJ2-7; possible D gene TRBD1, 6 bases. The CDR3 sequence is 15 residues long. With 6 bases removed from V and 6 bases from J, the gap between germline ends came to 21 bases. Germline-derived CDR1 and CDR2 are SGHVS and FNYEAQ. CDR3 amino acids: CASRPQTGTLGEQYF. In DNA, the CDR3 is TGTGCCAGCAGGCCCCAAACAGGGACCCTTGGCGAGCAGTACTTC.

The chain links TRBV9 to TRBJ2-5; D possibly corresponds to TRBD2 (5 bases). The ends were cut back, 4 bases at V and 4 bases at J, with 17 bases in the middle. Germline assignment: CDR1 SGDLS and CDR2 YYNGEE. The CDR3 extends over 15 amino acids. The CDR3: CASSTLSLRGETQYF. The DNA for the CDR3 is TGTGCCAGCAGCACCCTCTCTCTTCGGGGAGAGACCCAGTACTTC.

The V call is TRBV15, the J call TRBJ2-1; 12 bases match TRBD2. This CDR3 is built from 17 residues. V trimming: 0 bases; J trimming: 8 bases; junction bases outside the gene matches: 8. Germline assignment: CDR1 LNHNV and CDR2 YYDKDF (reference sequence). The CDR3 spells CATSRDLGLAGGDEQFF. CDR3 bases: TGTGCCACCAGCAGAGATCTCGGGCTAGCGGGAGGGGATGAGCAGTTCTTC.

The chain employs TRBV9 and TRBJ1-5; D gene uncertain. The CDR3 spans 15 residues. Between the trimmed V and J ends, which lost 4 bases and 6 bases, there was a span of 17 bases. Germline-derived CDR1 and CDR2 are SGDLS and YYNGEE. CDR3 nucleotides: TGTGCCAGCAGCCGGGAGAGAGACGAGGGTCAGCCCCAGCATTTT. It codes for CASSRERDEGQPQHF.

The chain recombines TRBV9 with TRBJ1-1; possibly TRBD1 for D (5 bases). Trimming took 2 bases from V and 4 from J, leaving 12 bases between them. The germline gives CDR1 SGDLS, CDR2 YYNGEE. This CDR3 comprises 14 residues. The CDR3 sequence: CASSVRAQGTEAFF. In DNA form, the CDR3 reads TGTGCCAGCAGCGTTCGGGCTCAGGGCACTGAAGCTTTCTTT. Supplemented by reference TRBV9 and TRBJ1-1, the full variable domain reads DSGVTQTPKHLITATGQRVTLRCSPRSGDLSVYWYQQSLDQGLQFLIQYYNGEERAKGNILERFSAQQFPDLHSELNLSSLELGDSALYFCASSVRAQGTEAFFGQGTRLTVV.

J is TRBJ1-6 and V is TRBV6-2 or TRBV6-3; 7 positions match TRBD1. Germline V gene sequence: CDR1 MNHEY, CDR2 SVGEGT. Trimming removed 5 bases from V and 7 bases from J; junction bases left unmatched: 8. The CDR3 extends over 15 amino acids. The CDR3 DNA sequence: TGTGCCAGCAGTATTATGACAGGGAGAAATTCACCCCTCCACTTT. Amino acid sequence: CASSIMTGRNSPLHF.

The chain employs TRBV7-9 and TRBJ1-3; tentative D call: TRBD1 (5 bases). Looked up from germline, CDR1 is SEHNR and CDR2 is FQNEAQ (reference sequence). The CDR3 contains 14 residues. V was cut by 3 bases and J by 0 bases, with 6 bases left in between. The CDR3, as DNA: TGTGCCAGCAGCTTCGGGGGCTCTGGAAACACCATATATTTT. This encodes CASSFGGSGNTIYF.

The rearrangement joins TRBV30 to TRBJ1-5; 7 bases agree with TRBD1. Germline V gene data show CDR1 as GTSNPN and CDR2 as SVGIG (reference sequence). This CDR3 is built from 14 residues. Losses at the gene ends were 1 base for V and 6 bases for J; bases not matched to a gene: 6. CDR3 in DNA: TGTGCCTGGAGTGAGACAGGGAGAAGTCAGCCCCAGCATTTT. Translation gives CAWSETGRSQPQHF.

V and J are TRBV7-3 and TRBJ2-2; TRBD2 matches at 8 bases. Germline loops: CDR1 SGHTA, CDR2 FQGTGA. The CDR3 consists of 15 residues. V trimming: 7 bases; J trimming: 3 bases; junction bases outside the gene matches: 7. The CDR3 DNA is TGTGCCAGCAATGCAGGGACTAGAGACACCGGGGAGCTGTTTTTT. Translated: CASNAGTRDTGELFF. The full variable domain, completed using reference TRBV7-3 and TRBJ2-2, is GAGVSQTPSNKVTEKGKYVELRCDPISGHTALYWYRQSLGQGPEFLIYFQGTGAADDSGLPNDRFFAVRPEGSVSTLKIQRTERGDSAVYLCASNAGTRDTGELFFGEGSRLTVL.

The chain employs TRBV19 and TRBJ1-1, with 7 nucleotides matching TRBD1. V lost 4 bases, J lost 5 bases, and 10 bases stayed unmatched. Germline V gene data show CDR1 as LNHDA and CDR2 as SQIVND (reference sequence). The length of the CDR3 is 15 residues. CDR3 DNA sequence: TGTGCCAGTAGTAGAACAGGGGCCTGGGGTACTGAAGCTTTCTTT. This encodes CASSRTGAWGTEAFF.

The chain has TRBV7-2 and TRBJ2-2; no firm D call. The germline V gene has CDR1 SGHTA and CDR2 FQGNSA. The CDR3 extends over 12 amino acids. Trimming took 5 bases from V and 6 from J, leaving 7 bases between them. The CDR3: CASSLPPGELFF. The DNA for the CDR3 is TGTGCCAGCAGCCTCCCCCCCGGGGAGCTGTTTTTT. Complete variable domain (other parts from reference TRBV7-2 and TRBJ2-2): GAGVSQSPSNKVTEKGKDVELRCDPISGHTALYWYRQSLGQGLEFLIYFQGNSAPDKSGLPSDRFSAERTGGSVSTLTIQRTQQEDSAVYLCASSLPPGELFFGEGSRLTVL.

The chain combines TRBV2 with TRBJ2-7; D is uncertain. The CDR3 consists of 11 residues. Trimming left V 5 bases short and J 2 bases short, with 4 bases between. From germline, CDR1 is SNHLY and CDR2 FYNNEI. CDR3 nucleotides: TGTGCCAGCAGTCGAGCCTACGAGCAGTACTTC. Residues: CASSRAYEQYF.

The chain recombines TRBV7-2 with TRBJ1-1; 8 bases are a match to TRBD1. V lost 4 bases and J lost 3; bases outside the gene matches: 7. The CDR3 has 15 residues. The germline CDR1 and CDR2 sequences are SGHTA and FQGNSA. CDR3: CASSSIQGGDTEAFF. CDR3 coding DNA: TGTGCCAGCAGCTCCATACAGGGGGGTGACACTGAAGCTTTCTTT.

This clone was seen only once. V usage is TRBV4-3 and J usage is TRBJ2-7; D not certain. CDR1 is LGHNA and CDR2 is YSLEER in the germline V gene. The V and J ends lost 1 base and 6 bases respectively, with 10 bases between them. This CDR3 has 13 amino acids. The DNA for the CDR3 is TGCGCCAGCAGCCAAGGTTCATTAGCCGAGCAGTACTTC. Its translation is CASSQGSLAEQYF.

The genes are TRBV30 and TRBJ1-2, with 7 bases fitting TRBD1. The germline V gene has CDR1 GTSNPN and CDR2 SVGIG (reference sequence). Unmatched junction bases numbered 5, after V lost 1 base and J lost 6 bases. This CDR3 is 13 amino acids long. The CDR3 DNA follows: TGTGCCTGGAGTGACAGGGGTTTAGATGGCTACACCTTC. This translates into CAWSDRGLDGYTF.

CDR3 nucleotide sequence: TGTGCAAGTCGCTTAAGGGGCCCCCTATGGAAGGAGCAGTACTTC. It yields the protein CASRLRGPLWKEQYF. The V and J genes are TRBV12-2 and TRBJ2-7; the D segment call TRBD1 is taken from the table without a DNA check. TRBV12-2 is described as a pseudogene. CDR3 length equals 15 residues.

The count of this clone is one. V is TRBV19 and J is TRBJ2-7; no firm D call. Deletions cut 7 bases from V and 2 bases from J, with 18 bases between. CDR3 length equals 15 residues. The germline CDR1 and CDR2 sequences are LNHDA and SQIVND (reference sequence). Here the CDR3 DNA reads TGTGCCAGTACTCCATCAAGAGGTACTACCTACGAGCAGTACTTC. This gives the protein CASTPSRGTTYEQYF.

The V call is TRBV14, the J call TRBJ2-6; tentatively, D is TRBD2 (5 bases). This CDR3 has 15 residues. Germline V gene lookup returns CDR1 SGHDN and CDR2 FVKESK. The V and J ends lost 5 bases and 0 bases respectively, with 8 bases between them. The CDR3 DNA reads TGTGCCAGCAGCTCGGGGTCCTCTGGGGCCAACGTCCTGACTTTC. This codes for CASSSGSSGANVLTF.